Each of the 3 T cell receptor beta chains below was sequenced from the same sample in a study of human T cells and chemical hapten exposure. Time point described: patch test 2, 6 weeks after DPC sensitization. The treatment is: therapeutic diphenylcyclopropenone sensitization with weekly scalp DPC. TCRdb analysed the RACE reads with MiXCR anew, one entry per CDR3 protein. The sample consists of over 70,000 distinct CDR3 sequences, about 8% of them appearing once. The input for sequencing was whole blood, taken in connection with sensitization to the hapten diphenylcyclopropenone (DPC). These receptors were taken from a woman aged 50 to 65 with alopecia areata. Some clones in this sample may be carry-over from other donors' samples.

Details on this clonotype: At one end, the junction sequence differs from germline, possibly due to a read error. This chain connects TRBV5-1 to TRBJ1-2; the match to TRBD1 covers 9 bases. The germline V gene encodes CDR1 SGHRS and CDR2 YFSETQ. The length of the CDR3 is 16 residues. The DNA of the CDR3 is TGCACCAGCAGCCTTTATCACAGGGGGCTAAACTATGGCTACACCTTC. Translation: CTSSLYHRGLNYGYTF.

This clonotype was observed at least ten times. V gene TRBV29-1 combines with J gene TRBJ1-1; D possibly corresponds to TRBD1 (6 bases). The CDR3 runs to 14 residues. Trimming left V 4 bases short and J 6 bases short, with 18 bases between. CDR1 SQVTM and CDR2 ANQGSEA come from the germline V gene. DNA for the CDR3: TGCAGCGTTGTGGGACAAGGGCGGATCGCTGAAGCTTTCTTT. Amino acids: CSVVGQGRIAEAFF.

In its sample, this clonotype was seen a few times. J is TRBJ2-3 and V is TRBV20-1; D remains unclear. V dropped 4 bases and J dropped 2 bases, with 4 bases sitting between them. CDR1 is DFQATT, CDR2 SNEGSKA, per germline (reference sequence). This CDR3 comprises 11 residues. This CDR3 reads CSATLTDTQYF. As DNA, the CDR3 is TGCAGTGCTACCCTCACAGATACGCAGTATTTT.